This TCR beta chain was sequenced during a study of CD4 T cells in relation to SARS-CoV-2 and coronaviruses. The wider study: PBMCs were cultured with antigen for nine to eleven days before TCR beta sequencing.

This clone appeared a single time. Its antigen is unknown. Data came from immunoSEQ multiplex PCR; TCRdb stores just in-frame clones and leaves some out. This table holds approximately 27,000 clones, roughly 82% found once. The unexposed donors gave CD4+ T cells in about 2011-2018, prior to COVID-19. The cells were cultured for about ten days before CD4+ T cells were isolated. PBMCs were plated at a few million per well in IL-2-containing medium. CDR3 length: 14 residues. Unmatched junction bases numbered 7, after V lost 2 bases and J lost 7 bases. Germline-derived CDR1 and CDR2 are SQVTM and ANQGSEA. V gene TRBV29-1 combines with J gene TRBJ1-4; 7 bases fit TRBD1. Sequencing was done on a sample of CD4+ T cells from PBMCs, cultured in vitro. The receptor comes from a human donor in good health. CDR3 DNA: TGCAGCGTTGAATCCCAGGGGGTTGGTGAAAAACTGTTTTTT. Its protein is CSVESQGVGEKLFF.